There are a few counts of the clone carrying this TCR beta chain. Its specificity is not known. These data originate in a study of chemoradiotherapy in HPV16-positive cancers. Here immunoSEQ multiplex PCR was the method, and the copy in TCRdb shows in-frame clones only, minus some. Here the sample spans some 27,000 clones, around 94% being singletons. The CDR3 is 15 residues long. Between the trimmed V and J ends, which lost 0 bases and 2 bases, there was a span of 9 bases. CDR1 is MNHEY, CDR2 SVGAGI, per germline. Samples were taken several times over chemoradiotherapy. Study results and caveats: The functional HPV-specific definition rests on just a couple of HPV16-positive patients. Candidate HPV-specific clones and E7-related TCR motifs grew in tumor during treatment.

The TCR sequence derives from a human donor with HPV-associated anogenital cancer. The V gene is TRBV6-5, the J gene TRBJ2-3; D gene unclear. Sequenced material: blood, taken from a patient who underwent chemoradiotherapy. CDR3 in DNA: TGTGCCAGCAGTTACTCACGGCCGAACACAGATACGCAGTATTTT. Amino acid sequence: CASSYSRPNTDTQYF.